This T cell receptor beta chain was recovered during a study of CD8+ T cells in alopecia areata. Background on the study: Treated patients were given oral tofacitinib, which was dosed at 5 to 10 mg twice daily.

Worth noting for this clone: Its antigen is as yet unknown.

Treatment specified: oral pan-JAK inhibitor, 5-10 mg twice daily. The CDR3 extends over 18 amino acids. Trimming took 0 bases from V and 0 from J, leaving 12 bases between them. From germline, CDR1 is LGHNA and CDR2 YSLEER. Study-level results: Among the 100 top clones, expanded CD8+ clones, like scalp clonality, were significantly decreased by tofacitinib. Many expanded lesional clones persisted in scalp and blood during tofacitinib treatment. With just one nonresponder, it is still uncertain whether baseline CD8+ expansion relates to response.

Following extraction, RNA underwent reverse transcription to cDNA, which served as the sequencing template. This table comes from immunoSEQ multiplex PCR, and its TCRdb copy is limited to in-frame clones, with some not included. This table holds approximately 210,000 clones, roughly 60% found once. This specimen was CD4+ T cells sorted from blood, taken at week 24, from a patient treated with tofacitinib. This TCR came from a human donor with alopecia areata. The chain recombines TRBV4-3 with TRBJ2-6, with TRBD1 as a possible D gene (7 bases). In DNA, the CDR3 is TGCGCCAGCAGCCAAGATCGGGGGACAGTCTCTGGGGCCAACGTCCTGACTTTC. It is translated as CASSQDRGTVSGANVLTF.